This T cell receptor beta chain stems from a study of regulatory T cells in long-lasting Graves disease (dated by TCRdb to about 2021). With regard to the full study: To count as having persistent Graves' disease, a patient had to have received antithyroid drug treatment for over 5 years with TSH receptor autoantibodies remaining persistently positive. Patients with persistent Graves' disease were compared with patients with newly diagnosed Graves' disease using TCR sequencing and RNA sequencing of peripheral blood. The study took place in China and was registered as a clinical trial. A total of 33 samples underwent TCR sequencing, from around 13 patients with persistent Graves' disease and roughly 20 patients with newly diagnosed Graves' disease. Antithyroid drugs had been taken for about 9.7 years on average by persistent Graves' disease patients in the clinical cohort. Broader findings and caveats from the paper: TRBV28, TRBJ1-2 and TRBJ2-5 were preferentially used in persistent disease, while TRBV20-1 and TRBJ2-1 were favored in newly diagnosed disease. Sequencing and analysis were limited to the TCR beta chain. The authors noted that the small sample size was a limitation that may lower accuracy. Compared with newly diagnosed patients, patients with persistent Graves' disease had lower TCR Shannon entropy and fewer highly expanded clones, which suggests clonal expansion. More public clonotypes were shared among persistent patients (roughly 2,700) than among newly diagnosed patients (966). The study examined only peripheral blood because the primary lesion, thyroid tissue, could not be accessed.

To prepare the library, multiplex PCR was applied. TCRdb lists the instrument as Illumina HiSeq 4000. CDR3 regions were amplified by Arm-PCR with iRepertoire HTBI primers to construct TCR beta libraries. Before sequencing, the PCR products underwent gel purification. Per the source publication's procedure: Gene usage analysis of CDR3 amino acid clonotypes relied on the roughly 60 TRBV and more than twelve TRBJ segments identified across samples. COPE and FqMerger were used to merge the filtered high-quality paired reads into contigs. BLAST was used to align contigs to IMGT TRBV, TRBD and TRBJ reference genes, and CDR3 was defined according to IMGT. Any clonotype with a frequency above 0.1% was counted as a highly expanded clone. Shannon entropy was used to measure repertoire diversity, and the Gini coefficient was used to measure V-J evenness. A clonotype was considered public if more than one individual shared it. Through fastp at Q25 and MiXCR, TCRdb rebuilt clones from the public reads, retaining in-frame beta chains. CDR3 protein sequences are deduplicated, and each keeps its most common genes and DNA. Here the V and J calls rest on TCRdb's processing, not on the authors' analysis. The table for this sample lists fewer than 550,000 distinct CDR3 sequences; around a fifth of them were counted only once. Of the sample, roughly 7.7% is held by the ten largest clones.

In the paper's terms, the time point label means: persistent/refractory GD, antithyroid drugs over 5 years with positive TRAb. For both TCR sequencing and RNA sequencing, RNA was extracted from PBMCs in TRIzol. Graves' disease was diagnosed according to American Thyroid Association guidelines. The patients came from an endocrinology department in Xi'an, China. Each patient gave about 9.1 milliliters of peripheral blood, collected in an EDTA anticoagulant tube. Ficoll Paque Plus density gradient separation was used to isolate PBMCs, and no further T cell sorting was performed. RNA quality was checked with an Agilent 2100 Bioanalyzer and agarose gel, and concentration with a NanoDrop 2000. CDR1 is given as KGHDR and CDR2 as SFDVKD, both from the germline V gene. Trimming removed 9 bases from V and 7 bases from J, leaving 22 bases between the germline ends. The CDR3, cysteine through phenylalanine, is 15 amino acids long. The read is trimmed to its CDR3 DNA, 45 bases read in frame from base 1.

As to this clonotype: What antigen it recognizes has not been identified. Base qualities are not recorded, but no much larger clone differs from it by a single base.

The TCR comes from a female donor with Graves disease. The chain joins TRBV24-1 to TRBJ2-3; the D gene is perhaps TRBD2, on 5 matching bases. The source material was peripheral blood mononuclear cells (PBMCs), sampled when the disease was refractory, from a patient treated with antithyroid drugs. The CDR3 loop reads CATQEASFLKNTQYF. The DNA sequence is as follows: TGTGCCACCCAAGAGGCTAGCTTTTTGAAGAATACGCAGTATTTT.